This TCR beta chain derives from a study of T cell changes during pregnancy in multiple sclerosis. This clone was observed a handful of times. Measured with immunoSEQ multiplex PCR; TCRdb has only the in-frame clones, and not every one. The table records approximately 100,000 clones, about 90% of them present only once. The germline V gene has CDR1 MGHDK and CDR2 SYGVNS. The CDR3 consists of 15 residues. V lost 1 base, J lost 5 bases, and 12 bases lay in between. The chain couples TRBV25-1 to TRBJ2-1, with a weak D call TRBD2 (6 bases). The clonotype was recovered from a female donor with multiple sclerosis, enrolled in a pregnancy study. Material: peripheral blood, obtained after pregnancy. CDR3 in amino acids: CASSELAGRNNEQFF. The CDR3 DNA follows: TGTGCCAGCAGTGAATTGGCAGGGAGGAACAATGAGCAGTTCTTC.